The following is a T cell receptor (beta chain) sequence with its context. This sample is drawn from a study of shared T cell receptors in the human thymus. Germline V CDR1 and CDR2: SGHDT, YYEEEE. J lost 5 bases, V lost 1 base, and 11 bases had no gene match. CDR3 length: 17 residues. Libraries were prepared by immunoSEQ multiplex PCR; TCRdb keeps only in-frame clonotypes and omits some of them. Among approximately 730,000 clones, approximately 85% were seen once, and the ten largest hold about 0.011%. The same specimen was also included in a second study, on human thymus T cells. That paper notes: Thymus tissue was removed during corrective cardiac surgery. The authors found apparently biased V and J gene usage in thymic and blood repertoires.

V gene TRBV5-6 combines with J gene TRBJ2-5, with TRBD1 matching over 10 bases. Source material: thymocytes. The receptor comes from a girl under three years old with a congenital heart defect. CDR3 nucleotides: TGTGCCAGCAGCTTGTCGCGACAGGGGGCAGGAGCGGAGACCCAGTACTTC. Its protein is CASSLSRQGAGAETQYF.